This entry lists 26 T cell receptor beta chains sequenced from one sample in a study of molecular identifiers for immune sequencing clone quantification. TCRdb re-derived calls from the PCR reads in MiXCR, one entry per CDR3 protein. The sample has 250,000 to 350,000 distinct CDR3 sequences; about a fifth are singletons. The sequenced sample was naive CD8+ T cells from blood, with Jurkat cell RNA spiked in. The subset is: FACS-sorted CD8+CD4-CCR7+CD45RA+ naive T cells. The receptors derive from a human donor in good health. Some libraries in this study had Jurkat cell RNA spiked in.

This clonotype occurred a few times. V gene TRBV20-1 combines with J gene TRBJ2-7; D remains ambiguous. This CDR3 region has 15 residues. V was pared by 2 bases and J by 6 bases, with 20 bases between. Germline lookup yields CDR1 DFQATT and CDR2 SNEGSKA (reference sequence). CDR3 coding DNA: TGCAGTGCTAGATCCCCCGGCTCCCTGTTAGGCGAGCAGTACTTC. It yields the protein CSARSPGSLLGEQYF.

The table lists this clonotype with many counts. This chain connects TRBV7-6 to TRBJ2-1; D might be TRBD1 (5 bases). Germline V gene lookup returns CDR1 SGHVS and CDR2 FNYEAQ. V was trimmed by 3 bases and J by 0 bases, leaving 9 bases between them. The CDR3 consists of 15 residues. This chain's CDR3 is CASSFQGSSYNEQFF. CDR3 nucleotide sequence: TGTGCCAGCAGCTTCCAGGGAAGCTCCTACAATGAGCAGTTCTTC.

Worth noting for this clonotype: This may be a read error, as it is one base from a much larger clone. The J gene is TRBJ2-7, the V gene TRBV7-9; no clear D gene. The CDR3 sequence is 11 residues long. Germline CDR1 is SEHNR and CDR2 is FQNEAQ (reference sequence). Trimming pared 10 bases from V and 5 bases from J, leaving 12 bases between. The CDR3 nucleotides are TGTGCCACCACATTAGGGAACGAGCAGTACTTC. Amino acid sequence: CATTLGNEQYF.

As for this clonotype: A much larger clone lies a single base off, so this may be a read error. The rearrangement joins TRBV9 to TRBJ2-1; D unclear. V lost 1 base to trimming and J lost 7 bases, with 12 bases between them. Germline assignment: CDR1 SGDLS and CDR2 YYNGEE. This CDR3 has 14 residues. CDR3 sequence: CASSVKDRLNEQFF. The DNA of the CDR3 is TGTGCCAGCAGCGTAAAGGACCGACTGAATGAGCAGTTCTTC. Complete variable domain (other parts from reference TRBV9 and TRBJ2-1): DSGVTQTPKHLITATGQRVTLRCSPRSGDLSVYWYQQSLDQGLQFLIQYYNGEERAKGNILERFSAQQFPDLHSELNLSSLELGDSALYFCASSVKDRLNEQFFGPGTRLTVL.

CDR3 sequence (DNA): TGTGCCACCAGCAGAGAGGGAGTGGTTGCTGGGGCCAACGTCCTGACTTTC. Translated: CATSREGVVAGANVLTF. The J gene is TRBJ2-6, the V gene TRBV15; TRBD2 might be the D (5 bases). Trimming removed 0 bases from V and 2 bases from J, with 11 bases in between. Germline V CDR1 and CDR2: LNHNV, YYDKDF (reference sequence). The CDR3 extends over 17 amino acids.

This clonotype was seen many times. The rearrangement uses TRBV18 and TRBJ1-1; the D gene is possibly TRBD1 (5 bases). The V and J ends lost 6 bases and 3 bases respectively, with 17 bases between them. Germline V gene lookup returns CDR1 KGHSH and CDR2 LQKENI. CDR3 length equals 15 residues. CDR3 loop: CASSGAGTVDTEAFF. The DNA of the CDR3 is TGTGCCAGCTCCGGAGCCGGGACCGTCGACACTGAAGCTTTCTTT. Drawing the rest from reference TRBV18 and TRBJ1-1, the complete variable domain is NAGVMQNPRHLVRRRGQEARLRCSPMKGHSHVYWYRQLPEEGLKFMVYLQKENIIDESGMPKERFSAEFPKEGPSILRIQQVVRGDSAAYFCASSGAGTVDTEAFFGQGTRLTVV.

This clonotype was counted between two and nine times. The chain combines TRBV12-3 or TRBV12-4 with TRBJ2-7, with TRBD1 matching over 8 bases. After removal of 0 bases from V and 1 base from J, the junction contained 11 bases not matched to a gene. CDR3 size: 18 residues. CDR3 sequence (DNA): TGTGCCAGCAGTTTAGCATCGTTCGACAGGGGTCCGTCCTACGAGCAGTACTTC. Translating it yields CASSLASFDRGPSYEQYF.

This clonotype turned up a few times. A much larger clonotype is one base distant, so this may be a read error. The chain recombines TRBV30 with TRBJ2-1; 11 bases are shared with TRBD2. CDR3 length equals 14 residues. Per germline, CDR1 GTSNPN and CDR2 SVGIG (reference sequence). In DNA form, the CDR3 reads TGTGCCTGGGGTGTACTAGCGGGAGAGCATGAGCAGTTCTTC. Translated, it gives CAWGVLAGEHEQFF.

In this sample, this clonotype turned up many times. The genes are TRBV9 and TRBJ2-1; TRBD2 matches at 7 bases. The V gene end was trimmed by 3 bases and the J gene end by 4 bases; junction bases not matched to a gene: 7. CDR3 length equals 15 residues. Germline V CDR1 and CDR2: SGDLS, YYNGEE. The CDR3 sequence: CASSGEGLSYNEQFF. The CDR3 DNA sequence: TGTGCCAGCAGCGGGGAGGGTCTGTCATACAATGAGCAGTTCTTC.

About this clonotype itself: At one end the junction does not follow the germline gene, possibly because of a read error. The rearrangement joins TRBV11-2 to TRBJ2-7, with D maybe TRBD1 (5 bases). Germline lookup yields CDR1 SGHAT and CDR2 FQNNGV. This CDR3 has 15 amino acids. DNA for the CDR3: TGTGCCAGCAGCTTAGCTGTTGACAGCACCTACGAGCAGTGCTTC. Residues: CASSLAVDSTYEQCF.

V usage is TRBV27 and J usage is TRBJ2-7, with 13 bases aligning to TRBD2. This CDR3 comprises 16 residues. Germline V gives CDR1 MNHEY, CDR2 SMNVEV (reference sequence). J was trimmed by 7 bases and V by 5 bases; bases with no gene match: 11. CDR3 region: CASSARTSGSLNEQYF. The CDR3 DNA reads as TGTGCCAGCAGTGCCCGGACTAGCGGGAGCTTAAATGAGCAGTACTTC.

Concerning this clonotype: A much bigger clone sits one base away, suggesting this may be a read error. Since no conserved phenylalanine or tryptophan closes the CDR3, a read error is the likely cause. The CDR3 DNA reads as TGTGCCAGCAGTGCCGTAAACCCTTTTGGCTACACCTAC. Translation gives CASSAVNPFGYTY. The V gene is TRBV6-2 or TRBV6-3, the J gene TRBJ1-2; no definite D call. V was clipped by 5 bases and J by 7 bases, with 14 bases between them. The CDR3 has 13 residues. Germline CDR1 MNHEY, CDR2 SVGEGT.

With regard to this clonotype: One base away lies a much larger clone, so this may be a sequencing read error. CDR3 sequence: CASSGGTSETYEQYF. DNA for the CDR3: TGTGCCAGCAGCGGAGGGACTAGCGAAACCTACGAGCAGTACTTC. V usage is TRBV9 and J usage is TRBJ2-7; TRBD2 matches at 10 bases. After removal of 3 bases from V and 2 bases from J, the junction contained 5 bases not matched to a gene. CDR3 length: 15 residues. The germline gives CDR1 SGDLS, CDR2 YYNGEE.

This clonotype showed up many times. This sequence joins TRBV28 and TRBJ1-4; D perhaps matches TRBD1 (6 bases). The V end lost 2 bases, the J end lost 7 bases, and 14 bases lay between the germline ends. The CDR3 totals 15 residues. CDR1 and CDR2 (germline): MDHEN, SYDVKM. The CDR3 is CASSLIGTSGEKLFF. DNA for the CDR3: TGTGCCAGCAGTTTAATTGGGACATCTGGTGAAAAACTGTTTTTT.

This clonotype was seen once. The junction does not match germline at one end; this may be a read error. The chain links TRBV12-3 or TRBV12-4 to TRBJ1-5; D is ambiguous. The CDR3 spans 13 residues. CDR3 sequence: CAGSLDVNQPQHF. CDR3 coding DNA: TGTGCCGGCAGTTTGGACGTCAATCAGCCCCAGCATTTT.

Only a few counts were recorded for this clonotype. V is TRBV28 and J is TRBJ1-1; D is perhaps TRBD1 (5 bases). CDR1 is MDHEN and CDR2 is SYDVKM in the germline V gene. The CDR3 loop spans 15 amino acids. V was shortened by 2 bases and J by 5 bases, with 15 bases between the two germline ends. The CDR3 protein is CASSLSAQGGTEAFF. The CDR3 DNA reads as TGTGCCAGCAGTTTAAGTGCGCAGGGTGGGACTGAAGCTTTCTTT. Supplemented by reference TRBV28 and TRBJ1-1, the full variable domain reads DVKVTQSSRYLVKRTGEKVFLECVQDMDHENMFWYRQDPGLGLRLIYFSYDVKMKEKGDIPEGYSVSREKKERFSLILESASTNQTSMYLCASSLSAQGGTEAFFGQGTRLTVV.

The chain joins TRBV28 to TRBJ2-7; D is uncertain. Germline CDR1 is MDHEN and CDR2 is SYDVKM. The CDR3 is made up of 15 amino acids. V was clipped by 6 bases and J by 4 bases, with 19 bases between them. The CDR3 region is CASSPVGIGLYEQYF. CDR3 nucleotides: TGTGCCAGCAGCCCTGTGGGTATTGGGCTGTACGAGCAGTACTTC.

This clonotype was counted many times. The chain employs TRBV6-5 and TRBJ2-7, with no clear D. The germline CDR1 and CDR2 sequences are MNHEY and SVGAGI. The CDR3 covers 14 residues. With 1 base removed from V and 2 bases from J, the gap between germline ends came to 9 bases. The CDR3 loop is CASSYFSETYEQYF. In DNA, the CDR3 is TGTGCCAGCAGTTACTTTTCCGAAACCTACGAGCAGTACTTC.

This clonotype was found a few times. This rearrangement joins TRBV20-1 to TRBJ2-7, with D perhaps being TRBD1 or TRBD2 (5 bases each). Germline V gene data show CDR1 as DFQATT and CDR2 as SNEGSKA (reference sequence). The CDR3 contains 14 residues. The ends were cut back, 5 bases at V and 0 bases at J, with 14 bases in the middle. The CDR3: CSAGNGTFSYEQYF. The CDR3 DNA sequence: TGCAGTGCTGGAAACGGGACGTTCTCCTACGAGCAGTACTTC.

The chain couples TRBV27 to TRBJ2-1; weak D call: TRBD1 (6 bases). The CDR3 length is 13 residues. Trimming left V 4 bases short and J 9 bases short, with 13 bases between. Germline V gene data show CDR1 as MNHEY and CDR2 as SMNVEV (reference sequence). CDR3 nucleotide sequence: TGTGCCAGCAGTTGGGCCCAGGGGCCTGAGCAGTTCTTC. Protein sequence: CASSWAQGPEQFF.

This clonotype has ten or more counts. The CDR3: CASSPGEVANYGYTF. The DNA of the CDR3 is TGTGCCAGCAGCCCTGGGGAGGTCGCTAACTATGGCTACACCTTC. The J gene is TRBJ1-2, the V gene TRBV7-6, with D unclear. CDR1 is SGHVS, CDR2 FNYEAQ, per germline. V lost 5 bases, J lost 0 bases, and 13 bases lay in between. The CDR3 is made up of 15 amino acids. Full variable domain (remainder filled in from reference TRBV7-6 and TRBJ1-2): GAGVSQSPRYKVTKRGQDVALRCDPISGHVSLYWYRQALGQGPEFLTYFNYEAQQDKSGLPNDRFSAERPEGSISTLTIQRTEQRDSAMYRCASSPGEVANYGYTFGSGTRLTVV.

The sample holds many counts of this clonotype. The V call is TRBV4-3, the J call TRBJ2-6, with D hard to call. Deletions cut 0 bases from V and 0 bases from J, with 9 bases between. The CDR3 totals 17 residues. Germline lookup yields CDR1 LGHNA and CDR2 YSLEER. DNA for the CDR3: TGCGCCAGCAGCCAAGATAACGTACGCTCTGGGGCCAACGTCCTGACTTTC. Its protein product is CASSQDNVRSGANVLTF.

At least ten counts were recorded for this clonotype. The genes are TRBV29-1 and TRBJ2-7, with 11 bases fitting TRBD1. Trimming took 5 bases from V and 4 from J; bases not matched to a gene: 1. This CDR3 spans 12 amino acids. Looked up from germline, CDR1 is SQVTM and CDR2 is ANQGSEA. CDR3 in amino acids: CSVWDRGYEQYF. The CDR3, as DNA: TGCAGCGTTTGGGACAGGGGGTACGAGCAGTACTTC.

This clonotype was detected once. The chain is built from TRBV11-2 and TRBJ2-7; D is possibly TRBD1 (6 bases). The CDR3 is made up of 13 amino acids. Germline V gives CDR1 SGHAT, CDR2 FQNNGV. V lost 3 bases, J lost 5 bases, and 11 bases lay in between. Here the CDR3 DNA reads TGTGCCAGCAGCTTTGTACAGGGTAACGAGCAGTACTTC. Protein: CASSFVQGNEQYF.

For this clonotype: A read error may explain this, as a much larger clone is one base away. The chain couples TRBV4-1 to TRBJ1-2; 9 nucleotides agree with TRBD1. CDR1 MGHRA and CDR2 YSYEKL come from the germline V gene. This CDR3 contains 17 residues. CDR3 loop: CAGSQSSGTGSLYGYTF. The CDR3 DNA sequence: TGCGCCGGCAGCCAAAGCTCCGGGACAGGGAGCCTCTATGGCTACACCTTC.

This clonotype was found many times. The chain links TRBV6-6 to TRBJ1-2, with TRBD1 matching 7 bases. In germline, CDR1 is MNHNY, CDR2 SVGAGI (reference sequence). Trimming at V came to 7 bases and at J to 6 bases, leaving 2 bases not matched to a gene. The CDR3 runs 11 residues. As DNA, the CDR3 is TGTGCCAGCAAACAGGGGAATGGCTACACCTTC. Its translation: CASKQGNGYTF.